This TCR beta chain came from a study of Tregs in tolerant kidney transplant recipients. Study-wide background: Recipients received nonmyeloablative bone marrow transplants from related graft donors, with transient mixed chimerism.

Using immunoSEQ multiplex PCR, the repertoire was profiled, and TCRdb retains in-frame clones only, with some absent. The top ten clones hold about 0.45% of a sample with tens of thousands of clones, over 85% of them seen once. Only a few counts were recorded for this clone. The antigen remains undetermined. Study-level points and caveats: The most relevant donor-specific Treg TCRbeta repertoire apparently came from expansion with activated donor B cells.

Thawed PBMCs were FACS-sorted into unstimulated CD4+CD25+CD127- regulatory T cells, CD4+CD25- non-regulatory cells, CD4 and CD8 cells. The sample was CD4+ T cells from blood, taken before the transplant. The sequence came from a human donor who received a combined kidney and bone marrow transplant.

CDR3 DNA: TGTGCCAGCAGGGGAGGGCAGCCCCAGCATTTT. Translating gives CASRGGQPQHF. The rearrangement links TRBV6-1 to TRBJ1-5, with D hard to call. This CDR3 has 11 residues. Germline V gene lookup returns CDR1 MNHNS and CDR2 SASEGT. Trimming shortened V by 6 bases and J by 7 bases, and 7 bases separated the two germline ends.